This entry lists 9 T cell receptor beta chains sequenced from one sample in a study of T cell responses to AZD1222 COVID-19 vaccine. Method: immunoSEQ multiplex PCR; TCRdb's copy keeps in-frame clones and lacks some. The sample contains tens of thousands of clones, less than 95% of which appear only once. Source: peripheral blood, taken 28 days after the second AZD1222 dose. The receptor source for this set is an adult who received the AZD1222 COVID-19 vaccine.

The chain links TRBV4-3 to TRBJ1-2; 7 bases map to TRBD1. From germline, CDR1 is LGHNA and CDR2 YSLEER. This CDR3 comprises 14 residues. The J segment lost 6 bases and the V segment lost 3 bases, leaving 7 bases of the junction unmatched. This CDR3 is CASSQIQGWDGYTF. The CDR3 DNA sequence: TGCGCCAGCAGCCAGATACAGGGGTGGGATGGCTACACCTTC.

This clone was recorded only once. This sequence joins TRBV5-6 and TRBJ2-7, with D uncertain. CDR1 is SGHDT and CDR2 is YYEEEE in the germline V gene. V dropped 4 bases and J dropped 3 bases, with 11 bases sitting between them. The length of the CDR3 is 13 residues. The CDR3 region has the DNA TGTGCCAGCAGCATCCGACTGGACTACGAGCAGTACTTC. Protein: CASSIRLDYEQYF.

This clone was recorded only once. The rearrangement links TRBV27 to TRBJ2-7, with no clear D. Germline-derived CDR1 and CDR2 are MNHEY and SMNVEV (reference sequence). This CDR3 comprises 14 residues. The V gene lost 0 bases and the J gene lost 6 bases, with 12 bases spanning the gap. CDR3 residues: CASSLSFVVGEQYF. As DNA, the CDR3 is TGTGCCAGCAGTTTATCATTCGTAGTCGGCGAGCAGTACTTC.

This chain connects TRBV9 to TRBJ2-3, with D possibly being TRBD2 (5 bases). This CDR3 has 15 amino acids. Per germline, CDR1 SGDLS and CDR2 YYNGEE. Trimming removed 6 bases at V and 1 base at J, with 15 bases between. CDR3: CASTVAGGRTDTQYF. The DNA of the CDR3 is TGTGCCAGCACGGTTGCGGGCGGGCGCACAGATACGCAGTATTTT.

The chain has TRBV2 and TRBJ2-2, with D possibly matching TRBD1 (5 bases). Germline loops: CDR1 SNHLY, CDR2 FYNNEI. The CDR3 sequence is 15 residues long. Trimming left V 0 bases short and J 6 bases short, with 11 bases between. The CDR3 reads CASSEAAQGSGELFF. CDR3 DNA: TGTGCCAGCAGTGAAGCCGCGCAGGGCTCCGGGGAGCTGTTTTTT.

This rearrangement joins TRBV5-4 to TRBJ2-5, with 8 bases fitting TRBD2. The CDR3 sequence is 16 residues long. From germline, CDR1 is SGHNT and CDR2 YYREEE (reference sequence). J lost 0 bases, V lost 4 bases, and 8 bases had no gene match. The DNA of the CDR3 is TGTGCCAGCAGCCCACGGGGCGGGGGGTACCAAGAGACCCAGTACTTC. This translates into CASSPRGGGYQETQYF.

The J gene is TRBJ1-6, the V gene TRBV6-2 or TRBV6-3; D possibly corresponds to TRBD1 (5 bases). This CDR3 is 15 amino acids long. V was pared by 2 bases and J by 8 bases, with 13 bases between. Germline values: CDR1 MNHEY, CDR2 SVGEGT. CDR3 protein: CASSYRSGRDSPLHF. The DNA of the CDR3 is TGTGCCAGCAGTTACAGGTCAGGGAGGGATTCACCCCTCCACTTT.

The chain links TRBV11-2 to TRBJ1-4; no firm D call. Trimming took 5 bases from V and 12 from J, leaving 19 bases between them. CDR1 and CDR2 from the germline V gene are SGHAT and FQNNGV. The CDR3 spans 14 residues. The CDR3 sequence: CASSPRAEGWELFF. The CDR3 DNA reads TGTGCCAGCAGCCCGCGGGCGGAAGGGTGGGAACTGTTTTTT.

The chain's CDR3 is CASSSPRGGYGYTF. CDR3 bases: TGTGCCAGCAGCTCCCCCAGGGGGGGCTATGGCTACACCTTC. J is TRBJ1-2 and V is TRBV5-4; 7 positions agree with TRBD1. The junction had 6 bases not matched to a gene; V was cut back by 3 bases and J by 4 bases. CDR3 length: 14 amino acids. Per germline, CDR1 SGHNT and CDR2 YYREEE (reference sequence). The variable domain in full, with the rest retrieved from reference TRBV5-4 and TRBJ1-2, is ETGVTQSPTHLIKTRGQQVTLRCSSQSGHNTVSWYQQALGQGPQFIFQYYREEENGRGNFPPRFSGLQFPNYSSELNVNALELDDSALYLCASSSPRGGYGYTFGSGTRLTVV.